This paragraph reports one T cell receptor (beta chain). The data belong to a study of T cell changes during pregnancy in multiple sclerosis. The germline V gene encodes CDR1 SSHAT and CDR2 FNYEAQ (reference sequence). The CDR3 length is 14 residues. After removal of 5 bases from V and 8 bases from J, the junction contained 10 bases not matched to a gene. The table came from immunoSEQ multiplex PCR; TCRdb's copy has only in-frame clones and leaves some out. This table has approximately 52,000 clones, approximately 92% appearing once. Sequenced here: CD4+ T cells from peripheral blood mononuclear cells, sampled in the third trimester of pregnancy. V usage is TRBV7-7 and J usage is TRBJ1-2, with 8 bases identical to TRBD1. The sequence was collected from a female donor with multiple sclerosis, enrolled in a pregnancy study. In DNA form, the CDR3 reads TGTGCCAGCAGCCCTTTAGCTGCAGGGGGCGGCTACACCTTC. Translation: CASSPLAAGGGYTF.